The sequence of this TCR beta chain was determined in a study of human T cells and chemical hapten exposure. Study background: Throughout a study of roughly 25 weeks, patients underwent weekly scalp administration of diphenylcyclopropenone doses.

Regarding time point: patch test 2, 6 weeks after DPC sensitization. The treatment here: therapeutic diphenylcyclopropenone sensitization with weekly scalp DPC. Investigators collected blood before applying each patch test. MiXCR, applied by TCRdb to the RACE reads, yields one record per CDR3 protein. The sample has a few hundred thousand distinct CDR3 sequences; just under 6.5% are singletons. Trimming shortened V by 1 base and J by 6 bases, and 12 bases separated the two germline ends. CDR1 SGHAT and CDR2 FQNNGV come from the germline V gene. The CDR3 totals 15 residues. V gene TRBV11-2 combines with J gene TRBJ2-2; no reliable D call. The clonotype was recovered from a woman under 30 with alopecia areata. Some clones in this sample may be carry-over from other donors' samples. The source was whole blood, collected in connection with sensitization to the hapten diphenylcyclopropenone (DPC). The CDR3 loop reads CASSLVGSTAGELFF. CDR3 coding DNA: TGTGCCAGCAGCTTAGTGGGTTCAACCGCCGGGGAGCTGTTTTTT.